The clone carrying this T cell receptor (beta chain) was seen only a few times. Its antigen is as yet unknown. Reverse transcription of roughly 0.5 to 1 ug RNA used random hexamers. Amplification of TCR beta CDR3 used immunoSEQ multiplex PCR across 54 Vbeta and 13 Jbeta. TCRdb reprocessed the immunoSEQ multiplex PCR reads with MiXCR, giving one entry per CDR3 protein. The table has some 130,000 distinct CDR3 sequences, just under 95% seen once; the top ten hold about 0.18%. These data come from a study of CD8 T cells in Susac syndrome. Study overall: Susac syndrome patients were untreated, on corticosteroids with some adding intravenous immunoglobulin, or on intravenous immunoglobulin only.

Sequencing targeted TCR beta in blood CD8+ and CD4+ T cells. Whole-study findings and limits: More than 15 Susac-specific public clones were found in total CD8+ repertoires and 5 or 6 in CD8+ TEMRA repertoires.

The TCR sequence derives from a human donor with Susac syndrome. Sample: CD8+ T cells from PBMCs.

The CDR3 nucleotides read TGTGCCAGCAGTTTAGGGTCGTCGGGGGAGCTGTTTTTT. Its translation: CASSLGSSGELFF. V and J are TRBV12-3 or TRBV12-4 and TRBJ2-2, with D unresolved. The V end was cut by 1 base, the J end by 8 bases, with 8 bases between. The CDR3 is 13 residues long.